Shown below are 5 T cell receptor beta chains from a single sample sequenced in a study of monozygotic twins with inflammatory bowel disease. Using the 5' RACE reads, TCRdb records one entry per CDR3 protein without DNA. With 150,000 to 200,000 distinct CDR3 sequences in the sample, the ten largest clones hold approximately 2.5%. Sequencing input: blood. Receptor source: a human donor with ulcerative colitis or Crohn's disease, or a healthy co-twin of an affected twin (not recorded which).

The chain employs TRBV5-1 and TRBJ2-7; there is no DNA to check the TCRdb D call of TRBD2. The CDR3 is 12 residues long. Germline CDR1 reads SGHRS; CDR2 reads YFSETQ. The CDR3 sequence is CASTRPGYEQYF. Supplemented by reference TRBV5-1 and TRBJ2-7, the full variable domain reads KAGVTQTPRYLIKTRGQQVTLSCSPISGHRSVSWYQQTPGQGLQFLFEYFSETQRNKGNFPGRFSGRQFSNSRSEMNVSTLELGDSALYLCASTRPGYEQYFGPGTRLTVT.

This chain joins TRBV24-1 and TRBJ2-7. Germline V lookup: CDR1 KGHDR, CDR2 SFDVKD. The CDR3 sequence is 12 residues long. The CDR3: CATSDLGYEQYF.

The CDR3 here is CASSRPCEEGAGNSPLHF. This chain uses TRBV23-1 with TRBJ1-6; TCRdb indicates TRBD1, and absent DNA this call remains unverified. TRBV23-1 carries the ORF label, with uncertain function. The CDR3 has 18 amino acids.

CDR3 amino acids: CASSSPQGRTEAFF. This chain joins TRBV7-9 and TRBJ1-1; the D gene TCRdb calls, TRBD1, cannot be checked with no DNA. Germline lookup yields CDR1 SEHNR and CDR2 FQNEAQ (reference sequence). This CDR3 is 14 amino acids long.

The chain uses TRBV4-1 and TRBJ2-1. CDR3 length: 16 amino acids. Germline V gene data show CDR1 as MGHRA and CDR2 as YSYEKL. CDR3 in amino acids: CASSRLGGRSYNEQFF.